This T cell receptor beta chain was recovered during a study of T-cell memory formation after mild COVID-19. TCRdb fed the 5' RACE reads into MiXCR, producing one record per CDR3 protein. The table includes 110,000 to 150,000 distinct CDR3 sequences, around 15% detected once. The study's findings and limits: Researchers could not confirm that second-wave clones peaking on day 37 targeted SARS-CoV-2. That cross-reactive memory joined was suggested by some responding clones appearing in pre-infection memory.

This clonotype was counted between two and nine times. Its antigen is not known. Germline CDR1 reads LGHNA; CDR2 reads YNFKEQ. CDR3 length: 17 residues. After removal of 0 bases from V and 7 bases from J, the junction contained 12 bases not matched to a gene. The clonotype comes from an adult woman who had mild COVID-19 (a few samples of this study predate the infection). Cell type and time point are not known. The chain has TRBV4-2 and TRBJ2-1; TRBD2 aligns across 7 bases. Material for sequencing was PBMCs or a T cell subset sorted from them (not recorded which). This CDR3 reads CASSQEGTASGINEQFF. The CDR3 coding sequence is TGTGCCAGCAGCCAAGAGGGAACCGCTAGCGGCATAAATGAGCAGTTCTTC.